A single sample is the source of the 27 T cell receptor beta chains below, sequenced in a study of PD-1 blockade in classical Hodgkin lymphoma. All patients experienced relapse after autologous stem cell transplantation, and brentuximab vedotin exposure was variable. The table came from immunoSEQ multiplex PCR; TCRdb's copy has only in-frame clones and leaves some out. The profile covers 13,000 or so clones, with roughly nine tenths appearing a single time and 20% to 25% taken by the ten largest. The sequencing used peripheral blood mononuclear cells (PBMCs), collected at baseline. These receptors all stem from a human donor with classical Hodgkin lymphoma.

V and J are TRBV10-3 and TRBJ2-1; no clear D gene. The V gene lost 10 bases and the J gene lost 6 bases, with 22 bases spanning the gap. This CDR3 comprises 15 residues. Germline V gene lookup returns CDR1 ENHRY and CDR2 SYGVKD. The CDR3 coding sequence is TGTGCCACCGGAGAACAGCTAACCGGATCCAATGAGCAGTTCTTC. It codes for CATGEQLTGSNEQFF.

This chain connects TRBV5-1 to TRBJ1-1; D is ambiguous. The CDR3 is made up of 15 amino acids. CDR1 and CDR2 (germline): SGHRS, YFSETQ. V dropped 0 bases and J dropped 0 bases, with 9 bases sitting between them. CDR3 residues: CASSLEETMNTEAFF. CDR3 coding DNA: TGCGCCAGCAGCTTGGAGGAGACCATGAACACTGAAGCTTTCTTT.

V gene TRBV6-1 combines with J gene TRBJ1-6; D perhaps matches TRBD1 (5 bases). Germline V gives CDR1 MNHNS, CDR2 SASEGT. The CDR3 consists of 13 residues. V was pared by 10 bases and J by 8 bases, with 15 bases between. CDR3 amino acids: CATLRGGDSPLHF. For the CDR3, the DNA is TGTGCCACCTTGAGGGGTGGGGATTCACCCCTCCACTTT.

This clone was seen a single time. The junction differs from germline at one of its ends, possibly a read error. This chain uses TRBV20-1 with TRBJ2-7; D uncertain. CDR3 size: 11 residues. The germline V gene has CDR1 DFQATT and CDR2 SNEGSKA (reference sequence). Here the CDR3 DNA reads TGCAGTGCTAGGGGCTCCCACGAGCAGTACTTC. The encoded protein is CSARGSHEQYF.

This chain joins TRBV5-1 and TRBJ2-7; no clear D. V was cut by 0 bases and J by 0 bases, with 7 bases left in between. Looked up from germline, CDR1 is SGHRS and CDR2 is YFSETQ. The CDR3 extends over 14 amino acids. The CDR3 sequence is CASSLEDVSYEQYF. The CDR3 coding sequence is TGCGCCAGCAGCTTGGAGGACGTCTCCTACGAGCAGTACTTC.

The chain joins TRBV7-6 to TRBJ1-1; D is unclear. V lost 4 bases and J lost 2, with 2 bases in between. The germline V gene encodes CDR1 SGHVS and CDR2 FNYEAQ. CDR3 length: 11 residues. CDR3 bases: TGTGCCAGCAGCTCAAACACTGAAGCTTTCTTT. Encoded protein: CASSSNTEAFF.

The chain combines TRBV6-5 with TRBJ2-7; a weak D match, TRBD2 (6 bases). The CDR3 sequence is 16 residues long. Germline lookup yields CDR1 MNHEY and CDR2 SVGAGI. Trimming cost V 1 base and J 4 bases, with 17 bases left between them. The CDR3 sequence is CASSYYPPSEGYEQYF. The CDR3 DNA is TGTGCCAGCAGTTACTACCCGCCCTCGGAGGGGTACGAGCAGTACTTC.

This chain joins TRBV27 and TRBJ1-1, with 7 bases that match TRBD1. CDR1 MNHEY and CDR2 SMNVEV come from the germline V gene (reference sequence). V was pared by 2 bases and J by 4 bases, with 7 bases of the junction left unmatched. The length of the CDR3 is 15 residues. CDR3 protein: CASSLIPAGGTEAFF. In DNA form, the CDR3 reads TGTGCCAGCAGTTTAATCCCAGCAGGGGGCACTGAAGCTTTCTTT.

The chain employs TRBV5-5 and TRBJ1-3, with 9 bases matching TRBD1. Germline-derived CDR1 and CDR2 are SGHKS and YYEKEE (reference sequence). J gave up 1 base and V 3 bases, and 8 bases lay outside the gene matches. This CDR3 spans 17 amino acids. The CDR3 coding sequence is TGTGCCAGCAGCTACTACAGGGGGACAGGGTCTGGAAACACCATATATTTT. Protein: CASSYYRGTGSGNTIYF.

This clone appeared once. For the CDR3, the DNA is TGTGCCAGCAGTCCCTGGACAGGTTTGAACACTGAAGCTTTCTTT. It is translated as CASSPWTGLNTEAFF. V usage is TRBV6-1 and J usage is TRBJ1-1; 7 bases are shared with TRBD1. Germline values: CDR1 MNHNS, CDR2 SASEGT. V was pared by 5 bases and J by 0 bases, with 6 bases of the junction left unmatched. This CDR3 spans 15 amino acids.

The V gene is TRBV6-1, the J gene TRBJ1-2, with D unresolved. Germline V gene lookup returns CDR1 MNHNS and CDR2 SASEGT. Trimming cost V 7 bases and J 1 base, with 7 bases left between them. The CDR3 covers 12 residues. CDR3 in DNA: TGTGCCAGCACTACGGATAACTATGGCTACACCTTC. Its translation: CASTTDNYGYTF.

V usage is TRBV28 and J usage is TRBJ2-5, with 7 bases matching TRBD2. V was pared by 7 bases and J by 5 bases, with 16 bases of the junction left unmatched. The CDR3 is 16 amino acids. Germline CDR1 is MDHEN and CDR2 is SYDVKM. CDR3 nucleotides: TGTGCCAGCACTCCCCCTTTGCGCGGGGGAGGCGAGACCCAGTACTTC. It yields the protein CASTPPLRGGGETQYF. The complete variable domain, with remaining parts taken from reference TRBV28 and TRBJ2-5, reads DVKVTQSSRYLVKRTGEKVFLECVQDMDHENMFWYRQDPGLGLRLIYFSYDVKMKEKGDIPEGYSVSREKKERFSLILESASTNQTSMYLCASTPPLRGGGETQYFGPGTRLLVL.

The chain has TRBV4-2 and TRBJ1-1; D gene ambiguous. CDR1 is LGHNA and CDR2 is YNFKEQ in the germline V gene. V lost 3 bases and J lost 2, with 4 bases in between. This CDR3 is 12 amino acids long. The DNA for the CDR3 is TGTGCCAGCAGCCAGGGTAACACTGAAGCTTTCTTT. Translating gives CASSQGNTEAFF.

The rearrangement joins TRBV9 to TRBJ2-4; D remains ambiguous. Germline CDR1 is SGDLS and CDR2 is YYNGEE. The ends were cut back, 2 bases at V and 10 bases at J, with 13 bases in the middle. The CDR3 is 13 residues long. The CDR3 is CASSVAVSAIQYF. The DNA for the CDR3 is TGTGCCAGCAGCGTTGCAGTCTCCGCTATTCAGTACTTC.

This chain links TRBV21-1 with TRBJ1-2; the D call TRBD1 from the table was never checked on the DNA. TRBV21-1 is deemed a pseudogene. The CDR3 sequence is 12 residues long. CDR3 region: CASREGARIDTF. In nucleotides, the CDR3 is TGTGCCAGCAGGGAAGGGGCTCGGATAGACACCTTC.

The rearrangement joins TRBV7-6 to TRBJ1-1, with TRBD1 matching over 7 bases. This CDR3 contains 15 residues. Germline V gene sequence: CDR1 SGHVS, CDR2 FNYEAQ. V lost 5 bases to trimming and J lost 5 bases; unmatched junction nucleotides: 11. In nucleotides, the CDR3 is TGTGCCAGCAGCATGACTTACAGGGGTGGGACTGAAGCTTTCTTT. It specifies CASSMTYRGGTEAFF.

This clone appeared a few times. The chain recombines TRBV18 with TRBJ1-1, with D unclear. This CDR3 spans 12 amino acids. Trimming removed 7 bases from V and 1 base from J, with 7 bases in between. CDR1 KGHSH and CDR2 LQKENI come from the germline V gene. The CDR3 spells CASLEGNTEAFF. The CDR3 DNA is TGTGCCAGCTTAGAAGGGAACACTGAAGCTTTCTTT.

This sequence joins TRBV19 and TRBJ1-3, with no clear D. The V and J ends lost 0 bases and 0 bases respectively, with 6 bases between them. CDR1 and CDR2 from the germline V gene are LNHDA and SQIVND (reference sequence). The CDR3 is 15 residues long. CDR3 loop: CASSIDKFSGNTIYF. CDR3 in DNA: TGTGCCAGTAGTATAGATAAGTTCTCTGGAAACACCATATATTTT.

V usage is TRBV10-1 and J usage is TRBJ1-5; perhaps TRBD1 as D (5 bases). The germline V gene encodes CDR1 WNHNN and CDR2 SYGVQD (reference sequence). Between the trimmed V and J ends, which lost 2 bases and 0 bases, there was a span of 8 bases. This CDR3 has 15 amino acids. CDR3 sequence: CASSEGGSSNQPQHF. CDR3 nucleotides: TGCGCCAGCAGTGAGGGGGGTTCTAGCAATCAGCCCCAGCATTTT.

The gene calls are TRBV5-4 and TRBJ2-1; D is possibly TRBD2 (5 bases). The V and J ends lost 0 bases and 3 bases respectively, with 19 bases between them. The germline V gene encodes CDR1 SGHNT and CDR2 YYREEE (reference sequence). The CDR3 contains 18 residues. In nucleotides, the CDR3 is TGTGCCAGCAGCTTGGCCAGTAGGGTGGGAGACCACTACAATGAGCAGTTCTTC. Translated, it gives CASSLASRVGDHYNEQFF.

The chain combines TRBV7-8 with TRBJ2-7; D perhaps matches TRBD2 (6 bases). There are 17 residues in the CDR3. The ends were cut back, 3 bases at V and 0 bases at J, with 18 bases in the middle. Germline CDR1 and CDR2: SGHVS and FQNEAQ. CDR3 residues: CASSFSVRGARSYEQYF. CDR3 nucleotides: TGTGCCAGCAGCTTTTCGGTGCGGGGCGCACGCTCCTACGAGCAGTACTTC. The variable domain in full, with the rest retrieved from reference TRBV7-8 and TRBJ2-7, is GAGVSQSPRYKVAKRGQDVALRCDPISGHVSLFWYQQALGQGPEFLTYFQNEAQLDKSGLPSDRFFAERPEGSVSTLKIQRTQQEDSAVYLCASSFSVRGARSYEQYFGPGTRLTVT.

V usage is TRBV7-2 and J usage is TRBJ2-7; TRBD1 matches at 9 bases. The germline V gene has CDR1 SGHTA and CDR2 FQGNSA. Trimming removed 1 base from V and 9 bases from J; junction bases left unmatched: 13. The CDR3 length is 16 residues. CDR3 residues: CASSLGPGTGTVGQYF. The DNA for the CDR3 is TGTGCCAGCAGCTTAGGTCCCGGGACAGGGACCGTAGGGCAGTACTTC.

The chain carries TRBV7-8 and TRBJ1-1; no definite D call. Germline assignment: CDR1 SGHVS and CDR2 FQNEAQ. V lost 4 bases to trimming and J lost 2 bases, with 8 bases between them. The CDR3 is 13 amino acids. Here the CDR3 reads CASSSRSNTEAFF. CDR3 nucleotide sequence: TGTGCCAGCAGCTCCAGAAGCAACACTGAAGCTTTCTTT. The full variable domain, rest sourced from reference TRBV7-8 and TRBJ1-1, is GAGVSQSPRYKVAKRGQDVALRCDPISGHVSLFWYQQALGQGPEFLTYFQNEAQLDKSGLPSDRFFAERPEGSVSTLKIQRTQQEDSAVYLCASSSRSNTEAFFGQGTRLTVV.

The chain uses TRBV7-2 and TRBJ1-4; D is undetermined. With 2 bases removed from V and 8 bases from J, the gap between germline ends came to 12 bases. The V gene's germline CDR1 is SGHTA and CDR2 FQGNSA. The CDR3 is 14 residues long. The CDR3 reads CASSLWTRGEKLFF. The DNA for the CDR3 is TGTGCCAGCAGCTTATGGACCCGTGGCGAAAAACTGTTTTTT.

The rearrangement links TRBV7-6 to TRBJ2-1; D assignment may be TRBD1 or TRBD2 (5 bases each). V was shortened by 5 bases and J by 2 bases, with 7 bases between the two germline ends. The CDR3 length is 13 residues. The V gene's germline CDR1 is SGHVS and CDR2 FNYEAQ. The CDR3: CASSRDAYNEQFF. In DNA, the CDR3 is TGTGCCAGCAGCCGGGACGCCTACAATGAGCAGTTCTTC.

CDR3 protein: CASRMTSGSFYEQYF. CDR3 DNA: TGTGCCAGCAGAATGACTAGCGGGAGTTTCTACGAGCAGTACTTC. This chain uses TRBV6-5 with TRBJ2-7, with 12 bases lining up with TRBD2. The V and J ends lost 6 bases and 3 bases, in that order; junction bases with no gene match: 6. The CDR3 sequence is 15 residues long. Germline CDR1 is MNHEY and CDR2 is SVGAGI.

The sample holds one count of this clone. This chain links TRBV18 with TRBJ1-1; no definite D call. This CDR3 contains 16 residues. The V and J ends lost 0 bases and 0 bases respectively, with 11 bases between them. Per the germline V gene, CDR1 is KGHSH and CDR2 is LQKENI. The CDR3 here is CASSPPVFVLNTEAFF. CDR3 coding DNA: TGTGCCAGCTCACCACCGGTGTTCGTTTTGAACACTGAAGCTTTCTTT.